Below, 14 T cell receptor beta chains from the same sample are listed, as sequenced in a study of T cells after yellow fever vaccination. TCRdb passed the 5' RACE reads through MiXCR, listing each CDR3 protein once. The table records more than 45,000 distinct CDR3 sequences, approximately 5.7% of them present only once. This specimen was PBMCs, either bulk or a sorted T-cell subset (CD4+, CD8+, memory, or dextramer-sorted; not recorded which), taken on the day of the yellow fever booster vaccination. These receptors came from a young man who received the YFV17D yellow fever vaccine.

This clonotype was seen a few times. The V gene is TRBV5-5, the J gene TRBJ1-5; perhaps TRBD1 as D (5 bases). The CDR3 has 16 amino acids. Germline CDR1 is SGHKS and CDR2 is YYEKEE (reference sequence). Trimming left V 1 base short and J 0 bases short, with 11 bases between. Here the CDR3 reads CASSLFPTGSNQPQHF. The CDR3 nucleotides read TGTGCCAGCAGCTTGTTTCCTACAGGTAGCAATCAGCCCCAGCATTTT.

This clonotype occurred many times. The chain carries TRBV6-5 and TRBJ2-7, with 7 bases identical to TRBD2. Trimming at V came to 5 bases and at J to 2 bases, leaving 12 bases not matched to a gene. This CDR3 has 16 amino acids. Per germline, CDR1 MNHEY and CDR2 SVGAGI. The CDR3 DNA follows: TGTGCCAGCAGTCGGGCCCGGGGAGGGGTGGCCTACGAGCAGTACTTC. Its translation: CASSRARGGVAYEQYF.

This clonotype has a count of ten or more. The J gene is TRBJ2-5, the V gene TRBV5-1; 8 bases are shared with TRBD1. Losses at the gene ends were 5 bases for V and 5 bases for J; bases not matched to a gene: 5. The V gene's germline CDR1 is SGHRS and CDR2 YFSETQ. This CDR3 has 13 residues. CDR3 sequence reads: CASRRTGLETQYF. The CDR3 coding sequence is TGCGCCAGCAGACGGACAGGGCTCGAGACCCAGTACTTC.

This clonotype was seen many times. This rearrangement joins TRBV12-3 or TRBV12-4 to TRBJ2-1; 7 bases agree with TRBD1. The V gene end was trimmed by 6 bases and the J gene end by 9 bases; junction bases not matched to a gene: 14. CDR3 length: 15 residues. CDR3 region: CASSGTEFPFGEQFF. CDR3 bases: TGTGCCAGCAGCGGGACAGAATTCCCGTTTGGTGAGCAGTTCTTC.

This clonotype was recorded at least ten times. The chain links TRBV11-2 to TRBJ2-1; TRBD1 aligns across 8 bases. Losses at the gene ends were 5 bases for V and 2 bases for J; bases not matched to a gene: 5. The V gene's germline CDR1 is SGHAT and CDR2 FQNNGV. The CDR3 spans 15 residues. As DNA, the CDR3 is TGTGCCAGCAGCCCCGGACAGGGCCCCTACAATGAGCAGTTCTTC. Protein product: CASSPGQGPYNEQFF. Drawing the rest from reference TRBV11-2 and TRBJ2-1, the complete variable domain is EAGVAQSPRYKIIEKRQSVAFWCNPISGHATLYWYQQILGQGPKLLIQFQNNGVVDDSQLPKDRFSAERLKGVDSTLKIQPAKLEDSAVYLCASSPGQGPYNEQFFGPGTRLTVL.

Many counts were recorded for this clonotype. The chain uses TRBV12-3 or TRBV12-4 and TRBJ1-6; tentatively, D is TRBD1 (6 bases). This CDR3 spans 14 amino acids. The germline V and J ends were trimmed by 7 bases and 7 bases, with 14 bases remaining between them. The CDR3 sequence is CASTLWGANSPLHF. In DNA form, the CDR3 reads TGTGCCAGCACCCTGTGGGGGGCGAATTCACCCCTCCACTTT.

This clonotype was found many times. The rearrangement links TRBV5-1 to TRBJ1-1; D gene unclear. The V and J ends lost 0 bases and 3 bases respectively, with 6 bases between them. The CDR3 covers 13 residues. The V gene's germline CDR1 is SGHRS and CDR2 YFSETQ. CDR3 loop: CASSLGHDTEAFF. In DNA form, the CDR3 reads TGCGCCAGCAGCTTGGGACATGACACTGAAGCTTTCTTT.

This clonotype was counted ten times or more. The chain recombines TRBV20-1 with TRBJ2-4; tentative D call: TRBD2 (7 bases). This CDR3 contains 14 residues. Germline lookup yields CDR1 DFQATT and CDR2 SNEGSKA (reference sequence). Deletions cut 1 base from V and 7 bases from J, with 14 bases between. CDR3 DNA sequence: TGCAGTGCTAGAGGGCGGGGGCGCGGGAACATTCAGTACTTC. Translation: CSARGRGRGNIQYF.

This clonotype was counted a few times. This chain connects TRBV4-2 to TRBJ2-5; 11 nucleotides agree with TRBD2. The V gene end was trimmed by 4 bases and the J gene end by 2 bases; junction bases not matched to a gene: 6. This CDR3 has 16 residues. Germline V gives CDR1 LGHNA, CDR2 YNFKEQ. CDR3 amino acids: CASSRKASGGQETQYF. The CDR3 DNA reads TGTGCCAGCAGCCGGAAGGCTAGCGGGGGGCAAGAGACCCAGTACTTC.

This clonotype was counted at least ten times. The chain links TRBV4-3 to TRBJ2-7, with D unclear. CDR1 is LGHNA, CDR2 YSLEER, per germline. CDR3 length: 15 amino acids. Trimming cost V 1 base and J 1 base, with 11 bases left between them. CDR3 nucleotides: TGCGCCAGCAGCCAAGGTCTCGGCTTGTCCTACGAGCAGTACTTC. Translated, it gives CASSQGLGLSYEQYF.

This chain links TRBV20-1 with TRBJ1-2, with a weak D call TRBD1 (5 bases). Germline CDR1 is DFQATT and CDR2 is SNEGSKA (reference sequence). This CDR3 region has 15 residues. The ends were cut back, 0 bases at V and 6 bases at J, with 17 bases in the middle. The CDR3 region is CSARDSRGWGDGYTF. Written as DNA, the CDR3 is TGCAGTGCTAGAGATTCCCGGGGGTGGGGGGATGGCTACACCTTC.

This clonotype was seen only a few times. The rearrangement joins TRBV7-2 to TRBJ2-1, with a weak D call TRBD1 (6 bases). Per the germline V gene, CDR1 is SGHTA and CDR2 is FQGNSA. V gave up 4 bases and J gave up 6 bases, with 10 bases separating them. The CDR3 extends over 13 amino acids. CDR3 in amino acids: CASSSRQVNEQFF. CDR3 DNA sequence: TGTGCCAGCAGCTCCCGACAGGTCAATGAGCAGTTCTTC.

This chain joins TRBV4-2 and TRBJ2-1, with D perhaps matching TRBD1 (7 bases). Germline-derived CDR1 and CDR2 are LGHNA and YNFKEQ. Between the trimmed V and J ends, which lost 4 bases and 7 bases, there was a span of 17 bases. The CDR3 loop spans 15 amino acids. The CDR3 DNA is TGTGCCAGCAGCCGGCGCGGGACAGAAAGGAATGAGCAGTTCTTC. Translated: CASSRRGTERNEQFF.

This clonotype was recorded at least ten times. The chain carries TRBV6-2 or TRBV6-3 and TRBJ2-1; the D gene could be TRBD1 or TRBD2 (5 bases each). Germline CDR1 is MNHEY and CDR2 is SVGEGT. V lost 2 bases, J lost 3 bases, and 11 bases lay in between. The CDR3 runs to 15 residues. The CDR3 protein is CASSYAPGRYNEQFF. DNA of the CDR3: TGTGCCAGCAGTTACGCCCCGGGGCGCTACAATGAGCAGTTCTTC.